Given below is one TCR beta chain in context. Clones were read by immunoSEQ multiplex PCR, and TCRdb kept only the in-frame ones, dropping some. This sample has under 45,000 clones, each found more than once. This sample is part of a study of T cells after posttransplantation cyclophosphamide. Peripheral blood was collected from the related graft donor on the marrow donation day. The CDR3 contains 13 residues. Germline-derived CDR1 and CDR2 are MNHNS and SASEGT. The trim removed 3 bases at V and 9 bases at J, leaving 6 bases unmatched. This chain uses TRBV6-1 with TRBJ2-7; the match to TRBD2 covers 9 bases. Sequenced: PBMCs. The clonotype comes from a woman aged 45-65 years in good health and a related stem cell transplant donor. CDR3 loop: CASSDWTSDGQYF. The CDR3 DNA reads TGTGCCAGCAGTGATTGGACTAGCGACGGGCAGTACTTC.